A selection of T cell receptor beta chains follows, all from one sample in a study of T-cell memory formation after mild COVID-19. TCRdb reanalysed the 5' RACE reads using MiXCR and keeps one entry per CDR3 protein. Altogether about half a million distinct CDR3 sequences are present, about 20% being singletons, with the ten largest covering around an eighth. The sample was PBMCs or a T cell subset sorted from them (not recorded which). All receptors come from an adult woman who had mild COVID-19 (a few samples of this study predate the infection). Cell type and time point are not known. CDR3s include the opening cysteine and the closing phenylalanine or tryptophan. The D gene is left open where the match is weak. The listing skips clone size in some rows; elsewhere it reads once, few, many or a size class.

clone_size: few
j_call: TRBJ2-1
v_call: TRBV20-1
d_call: TRBD2
cdr3_nt: TGCAGTGCCAGGTGGCTAGCGGGAATGTACAATGAGCAGTTCTTC
cdr3_aa: CSARWLAGMYNEQFF

clone_size: NA
j_call: TRBJ2-5
v_call: TRBV6-5
d_call: NA
cdr3_nt: TGTGCCAGCAGACCCTATTCCAGGGGCGTGTCCCAAGAGACCCAGTACTTC
cdr3_aa: CASRPYSRGVSQETQYF

clone_size: NA
j_call: TRBJ2-5
v_call: TRBV9
d_call: TRBD2
cdr3_nt: TGTGCCAGCAGCGGGGGACTAGCGGGGGACACCCAGTACTTC
cdr3_aa: CASSGGLAGDTQYF

clone_size: NA
j_call: TRBJ2-2
v_call: TRBV29-1
d_call: NA
cdr3_nt: TGCAGCGGTGGCCCGGGGACGGGACTCATCACCGGGGAGCTGTTTTTT
cdr3_aa: CSGGPGTGLITGELFF

clone_size: NA
j_call: TRBJ1-6
v_call: TRBV2
d_call: NA
cdr3_nt: TGTGCCAGCAGTAGACAGGCAGGGGCCCTCCACTTT
cdr3_aa: CASSRQAGALHF

clone_size: NA
j_call: TRBJ2-5
v_call: TRBV4-2
d_call: NA
cdr3_nt: TGTGCCAGCAGCCAAGTAGAGGGAGACCAAGAGACCCAGTACTTC
cdr3_aa: CASSQVEGDQETQYF

clone_size: few
j_call: TRBJ2-7
v_call: TRBV12-3/TRBV12-4
d_call: NA
cdr3_nt: TGTGCCAGCAGTATACCGGGTTCTGGGCGAAACGAGCAGTACTTC
cdr3_aa: CASSIPGSGRNEQYF

clone_size: NA
j_call: TRBJ2-5
v_call: TRBV5-1
d_call: TRBD2
cdr3_nt: TGCGCCAGCAGCACTACCGGGACTAGCGGGGAGACCCAGTACTTC
cdr3_aa: CASSTTGTSGETQYF

clone_size: NA
j_call: TRBJ1-2
v_call: TRBV13
d_call: NA
cdr3_nt: TGTGCCAGCACTCCCCTTGGTGGCGTTGGCTACACCTTC
cdr3_aa: CASTPLGGVGYTF

clone_size: many
j_call: TRBJ2-5
v_call: TRBV4-2
d_call: NA
cdr3_nt: TGTGCCAGCAGCTACCGAGGGGAGACCCAGTACTTC
cdr3_aa: CASSYRGETQYF

clone_size: few
j_call: TRBJ2-2
v_call: TRBV7-9
d_call: TRBD1
cdr3_nt: TGTGCCAGCAGCGTACCAGGGGGCGTGGACACCGGGGAGCTGTTTTTT
cdr3_aa: CASSVPGGVDTGELFF

clone_size: NA
j_call: TRBJ2-5
v_call: TRBV19
d_call: NA
cdr3_nt: TGTGCCAGTACTACATCACTCTCAGGGCGTGCGGAGACCCAGTACTTC
cdr3_aa: CASTTSLSGRAETQYF

clone_size: NA
j_call: TRBJ2-3
v_call: TRBV12-3/TRBV12-4
d_call: NA
cdr3_nt: TGTGCCAGCAGTTTAGCTAGACGCTGGGACGGCACAGATACGCAGTATTTT
cdr3_aa: CASSLARRWDGTDTQYF

clone_size: NA
j_call: TRBJ2-1
v_call: TRBV4-2
d_call: TRBD2
cdr3_nt: TGTGCCAGCAGCCTCAGGACTAGCGAGTACAATGAGCAGTTCTTC
cdr3_aa: CASSLRTSEYNEQFF

clone_size: NA
j_call: TRBJ2-2
v_call: TRBV3-1
d_call: NA
cdr3_nt: TGTGCCAGTCGCGGCGGGGAGCTGTTTTTT
cdr3_aa: CASRGGELFF

clone_size: few
j_call: TRBJ2-5
v_call: TRBV9
d_call: TRBD2
cdr3_nt: TGTGCCAGCAGCGTGTCTAGCGGGAGGACCCCCCAAGAGACCCAGTACTTC
cdr3_aa: CASSVSSGRTPQETQYF

clone_size: few
j_call: TRBJ2-1
v_call: TRBV7-2
d_call: TRBD2
cdr3_nt: TGTGCCAGCAGTCCTACTAGCGGACGCGTCAACAATGAGCAGTTCTTC
cdr3_aa: CASSPTSGRVNNEQFF

clone_size: few
j_call: TRBJ2-7
v_call: TRBV3-1
d_call: NA
cdr3_nt: TGTGCCAGCAGCCCAGGGGCCGAGCACTACGAGCAGTACTTC
cdr3_aa: CASSPGAEHYEQYF

clone_size: few
j_call: TRBJ1-2
v_call: TRBV5-1
d_call: NA
cdr3_nt: TGCGCCAGCAGCTCGCCGGGGGACAACTATGGCTACACCTTC
cdr3_aa: CASSSPGDNYGYTF

clone_size: few
j_call: TRBJ2-7
v_call: TRBV7-9
d_call: NA
cdr3_nt: TGTGCCAGCAGCTTGGGTGGACAGTTGACCTACGAGCAGTACTTC
cdr3_aa: CASSLGGQLTYEQYF

clone_size: few
j_call: TRBJ2-3
v_call: TRBV5-1
d_call: TRBD1
cdr3_nt: TGCGCCAGCAGCGTGGACAGGGGTGGCACAGATACGCAGTATTTT
cdr3_aa: CASSVDRGGTDTQYF

clone_size: few
j_call: TRBJ2-6
v_call: TRBV7-8
d_call: TRBD2
cdr3_nt: TGTGCCAGCAGCTTAGGGCCTAGCGGGTATGGTGGGGCCAACGTCCTGACTTTC
cdr3_aa: CASSLGPSGYGGANVLTF

clone_size: NA
j_call: TRBJ2-7
v_call: TRBV9
d_call: TRBD2
cdr3_nt: TGTGCCAGCAGCGTAGGAGGTAGCGGGGCTTCCTACGAGCAGTACTTC
cdr3_aa: CASSVGGSGASYEQYF

clone_size: few
j_call: TRBJ2-7
v_call: TRBV2
d_call: TRBD2
cdr3_nt: TGTGCCAGCGGGGGGGATGAAGTAGGGAGTAACATCTTCTACGAGCAGTACTTC
cdr3_aa: CASGGDEVGSNIFYEQYF

clone_size: NA
j_call: TRBJ2-7
v_call: TRBV7-9
d_call: NA
cdr3_nt: TGTGCCAGCAGCTCGCGGGGGGACAGGGTGGGGGAGCAGTACTTC
cdr3_aa: CASSSRGDRVGEQYF

clone_size: few
j_call: TRBJ2-2
v_call: TRBV20-1
d_call: TRBD2
cdr3_nt: TGCAGTGCTAGACTAGCGGGAGGGAGGACCGGGGAGCTGTTTTTT
cdr3_aa: CSARLAGGRTGELFF

clone_size: few
j_call: TRBJ1-4
v_call: TRBV7-8
d_call: NA
cdr3_nt: TGTGCCAGCAGCAATGAAAAACTGTTTTTT
cdr3_aa: CASSNEKLFF

clone_size: NA
j_call: TRBJ1-2
v_call: TRBV3-1
d_call: NA
cdr3_nt: TGTGCCAGCAGCCAAGATCTTGGAGGGGGAAGATATGGCTACACCTTC
cdr3_aa: CASSQDLGGGRYGYTF

clone_size: few
j_call: TRBJ1-5
v_call: TRBV12-3/TRBV12-4
d_call: NA
cdr3_nt: TGTGCCAGCAGTATAGGGGGTAGGGGACAGCCCCAGCATTTT
cdr3_aa: CASSIGGRGQPQHF

clone_size: few
j_call: TRBJ2-2
v_call: TRBV5-1
d_call: NA
cdr3_nt: TGCGCCAGCAGCTTGGTGGACACAGGGTCCACCGGGGAGCTGTTTTTT
cdr3_aa: CASSLVDTGSTGELFF

clone_size: NA
j_call: TRBJ2-3
v_call: TRBV20-1
d_call: NA
cdr3_nt: TGCAGTGCTAGAGACTCTCAGACAAGTCTGATAGATACGCAGTATTTT
cdr3_aa: CSARDSQTSLIDTQYF

clone_size: few
j_call: TRBJ2-1
v_call: TRBV25-1
d_call: TRBD2
cdr3_nt: TGTGCCAGCAGTGAACCGGGACTAGCGGGAGCAAATGAGCAGTTCTTC
cdr3_aa: CASSEPGLAGANEQFF

clone_size: NA
j_call: TRBJ2-7
v_call: TRBV18
d_call: NA
cdr3_nt: TGTGCCAGCTCTAAAGACAGATCCTCCTACGAGCAGTACTTC
cdr3_aa: CASSKDRSSYEQYF

clone_size: NA
j_call: TRBJ1-6
v_call: TRBV12-3/TRBV12-4
d_call: NA
cdr3_nt: TGTGCCAGCAGTTTAGTGGCTAATTCACCCCTCCACTTT
cdr3_aa: CASSLVANSPLHF

clone_size: few
j_call: TRBJ2-7
v_call: TRBV7-6
d_call: TRBD1
cdr3_nt: TGTGCCAGCAGCTTAGTGGCAGGGGGCCGTAACGAGCAGTACTTC
cdr3_aa: CASSLVAGGRNEQYF

clone_size: NA
j_call: TRBJ2-1
v_call: TRBV2
d_call: NA
cdr3_nt: TGTGCCAGCCGCCCTCTTTCCGGGTCCTCCTACAATGAGCAGTTCTTC
cdr3_aa: CASRPLSGSSYNEQFF

clone_size: NA
j_call: TRBJ1-4
v_call: TRBV7-9
d_call: NA
cdr3_nt: TGTGCCAGCAGCTCCGCAGTAGCAACTAATGAAAAACTGTTTTTT
cdr3_aa: CASSSAVATNEKLFF

clone_size: many
j_call: TRBJ2-7
v_call: TRBV7-9
d_call: NA
cdr3_nt: TGTGCCAGCAGCCCGCCCCAGACCCGTGTTACGCAGCAGTACTTC
cdr3_aa: CASSPPQTRVTQQYF

clone_size: NA
j_call: TRBJ2-7
v_call: TRBV11-3
d_call: NA
cdr3_nt: TGTGCCAGCAGCCCCAATAGCGGCCCTGCCTACGAGCAGTACTTC
cdr3_aa: CASSPNSGPAYEQYF

clone_size: NA
j_call: TRBJ1-2
v_call: TRBV12-3/TRBV12-4
d_call: TRBD1
cdr3_nt: TGTGCCAGCACCCTTTCGCGACAGGGTCTGAACTATGGCTACACCTTC
cdr3_aa: CASTLSRQGLNYGYTF

clone_size: few
j_call: TRBJ2-1
v_call: TRBV12-3/TRBV12-4
d_call: NA
cdr3_nt: TGTGCCAGCAGTCGCCGGGGGTACAATGAGCAGTTCTTC
cdr3_aa: CASSRRGYNEQFF

clone_size: many
j_call: TRBJ1-3
v_call: TRBV7-2
d_call: NA
cdr3_nt: TGTGCCAGCAGCGTTCTACAGGGAAACACCATATATTTT
cdr3_aa: CASSVLQGNTIYF

clone_size: NA
j_call: TRBJ2-2
v_call: TRBV24-1
d_call: NA
cdr3_nt: TGTGCCACGACCAAGACTGGCACCGGGGAGCTGTTTTTT
cdr3_aa: CATTKTGTGELFF

clone_size: NA
j_call: TRBJ2-7
v_call: TRBV11-1
d_call: NA
cdr3_nt: TGTGCCAGCAGCTTTACCTCCGGGACATCCGAGCAGTACTTC
cdr3_aa: CASSFTSGTSEQYF

clone_size: few
j_call: TRBJ1-4
v_call: TRBV15
d_call: NA
cdr3_nt: TGTGCCACCAGCAAGGGAGCAACTAATGAAAAACTGTTTTTT
cdr3_aa: CATSKGATNEKLFF

clone_size: NA
j_call: TRBJ1-1
v_call: TRBV6-1
d_call: NA
cdr3_nt: TGTGCCAGCGACGGGGGGTGGGGCACTGAAGCTTTCTTT
cdr3_aa: CASDGGWGTEAFF

clone_size: few
j_call: TRBJ2-3
v_call: TRBV9
d_call: TRBD2
cdr3_nt: TGTGCCAGCAGCGTAGATCAGCGGGGGGGCACAGATACGCAGTATTTT
cdr3_aa: CASSVDQRGGTDTQYF

clone_size: NA
j_call: TRBJ2-1
v_call: TRBV5-4
d_call: TRBD2
cdr3_nt: TGTGCCAGCAGCTCGCACCTAGCGGGAGATCGGGGTGAGCAGTTCTTC
cdr3_aa: CASSSHLAGDRGEQFF

clone_size: few
j_call: TRBJ2-7
v_call: TRBV3-2
d_call: NA
cdr3_nt: TGTGCCAGCAGCCAAGTGGGTCGGGCCGGGACAGGGTCCTACGAGCAGTACTTC
cdr3_aa: CASSQVGRAGTGSYEQYF

clone_size: NA
j_call: TRBJ2-6
v_call: TRBV3-1
d_call: NA
cdr3_nt: TGTGCCAGCAGCCCCGAGGGCAGCGCGTTATCCTCTGGGGCCAACGTCCTGACTTTC
cdr3_aa: CASSPEGSALSSGANVLTF

clone_size: few
j_call: TRBJ1-2
v_call: TRBV7-9
d_call: NA
cdr3_nt: TGTGCTCCGGGAGGCTACACCTTC
cdr3_aa: CAPGGYTF

clone_size: NA
j_call: TRBJ2-3
v_call: TRBV18
d_call: NA
cdr3_nt: TGTGCCAGCTCACCTCGGGCAGGTACAGATACGCAGTATTTT
cdr3_aa: CASSPRAGTDTQYF